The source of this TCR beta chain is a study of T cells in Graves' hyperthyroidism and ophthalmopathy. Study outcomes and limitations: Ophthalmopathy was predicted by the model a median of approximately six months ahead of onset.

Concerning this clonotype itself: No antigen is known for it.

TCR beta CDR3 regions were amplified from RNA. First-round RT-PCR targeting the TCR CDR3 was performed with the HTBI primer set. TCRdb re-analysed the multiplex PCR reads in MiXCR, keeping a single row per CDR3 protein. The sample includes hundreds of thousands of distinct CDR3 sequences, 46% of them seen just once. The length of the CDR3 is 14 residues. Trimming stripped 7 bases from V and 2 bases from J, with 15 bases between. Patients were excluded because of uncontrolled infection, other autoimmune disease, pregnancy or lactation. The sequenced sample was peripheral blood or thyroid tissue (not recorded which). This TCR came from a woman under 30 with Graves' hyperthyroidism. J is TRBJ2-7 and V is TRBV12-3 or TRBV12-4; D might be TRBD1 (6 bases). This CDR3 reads CASTSRTDTYEQYF. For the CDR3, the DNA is TGTGCCAGCACCTCACGGACAGATACCTACGAGCAGTACTTC.